The 23 T cell receptor beta chains below come from one sample, sequenced in a study of CD8+ T cells in alopecia areata. RNA was extracted and reverse transcribed into cDNA as the sequencing template. TCRdb keeps only in-frame clones here, not all; method: immunoSEQ multiplex PCR. The table includes 170,000 or so clones, around 50% detected once. The sequences come from CD4+ T cells sorted from blood, collected at week 0. The receptors originated from a human donor with alopecia areata.

The J gene is TRBJ1-2, the V gene TRBV27; 7 positions match TRBD1. CDR1 and CDR2 (germline): MNHEY, SMNVEV (reference sequence). This CDR3 is 15 amino acids long. After removal of 2 bases from V and 6 bases from J, the junction contained 9 bases not matched to a gene. Here the CDR3 DNA reads TGTGCCAGCAGTTTACCCATACAGGGGTCGGATGGCTACACCTTC. Amino acids: CASSLPIQGSDGYTF.

The rearrangement links TRBV12-5 to TRBJ1-1; D remains unclear. Germline assignment: CDR1 LGHNT and CDR2 FRNRAP. V was clipped by 2 bases and J by 2 bases, with 6 bases between them. CDR3 length equals 13 residues. As DNA, the CDR3 is TGTGCTAGTGGTTTGAACCTAAACACTGAAGCTTTCTTT. Translated, it gives CASGLNLNTEAFF.

The chain is built from TRBV5-1 and TRBJ2-5, with D tentatively TRBD1 or TRBD2 (6 bases each). The germline V gene encodes CDR1 SGHRS and CDR2 YFSETQ. V was clipped by 5 bases and J by 5 bases, with 19 bases between them. The CDR3 totals 15 residues. The CDR3 spells CASRPNLGGSETQYF. The CDR3 nucleotides are TGCGCCAGCAGGCCGAATTTGGGGGGCTCGGAGACCCAGTACTTC.

This clone was seen only a few times. The chain joins TRBV7-9 to TRBJ1-4; no clear D gene. Germline lookup yields CDR1 SEHNR and CDR2 FQNEAQ (reference sequence). Trimming shortened V by 4 bases and J by 11 bases, and 8 bases separated the two germline ends. The CDR3 has 11 residues. The chain's CDR3 is CASSSAGKLFF. CDR3 nucleotides: TGTGCCAGCAGCTCGGCGGGGAAACTGTTTTTT.

There are a few counts of this clone. This rearrangement joins TRBV7-2 to TRBJ2-5, with TRBD2 matching over 12 bases. CDR1 and CDR2 from the germline V gene are SGHTA and FQGNSA. The CDR3 loop spans 19 amino acids. Trimming cost V 2 bases and J 2 bases; bases outside gene matches: 12. CDR3 sequence reads: CASSLRPRTSGTTQETQYF. As DNA, the CDR3 is TGTGCCAGCAGCTTACGTCCCCGGACTAGCGGGACCACTCAAGAGACCCAGTACTTC. Full variable domain (missing parts from reference TRBV7-2 and TRBJ2-5): GAGVSQSPSNKVTEKGKDVELRCDPISGHTALYWYRQSLGQGLEFLIYFQGNSAPDKSGLPSDRFSAERTGGSVSTLTIQRTQQEDSAVYLCASSLRPRTSGTTQETQYFGPGTRLLVL.

The V call is TRBV7-9, the J call TRBJ1-1; D is undetermined. V lost 0 bases and J 8 bases, leaving 4 bases between the germline ends. From germline, CDR1 is SEHNR and CDR2 FQNEAQ (reference sequence). The CDR3 totals 11 residues. The DNA of the CDR3 is TGTGCCAGCAGCTTAGCCCTCGAAGCTTTCTTT. Its protein is CASSLALEAFF.

V is TRBV10-3 and J is TRBJ2-7; D is uncertain. Deletions cut 4 bases from V and 6 bases from J, with 10 bases between. The CDR3 runs to 12 residues. Germline lookup yields CDR1 ENHRY and CDR2 SYGVKD. CDR3 in amino acids: CAISGPLSEQYF. CDR3 DNA sequence: TGTGCCATCAGTGGGCCTCTCAGCGAGCAGTACTTC.

Here the CDR3 DNA reads TGCGCCAGCGGCCGGGACAGAGCCTACGAGCAGTACTTC. It codes for CASGRDRAYEQYF. The rearrangement joins TRBV4-1 to TRBJ2-7; TRBD1 aligns across 7 bases. Germline V gene lookup returns CDR1 MGHRA and CDR2 YSYEKL. V lost 8 bases and J lost 2; bases outside the gene matches: 6. The CDR3 is 13 amino acids.

This clone was picked up a small number of times. The V and J genes are TRBV7-6 and TRBJ2-1; D possibly corresponds to TRBD1 (5 bases). V lost 4 bases and J lost 7, with 8 bases in between. There are 12 residues in the CDR3. Germline CDR1 reads SGHVS; CDR2 reads FNYEAQ. CDR3 sequence (DNA): TGTGCCAGCAGCTCCAGGGTGAATGAGCAGTTCTTC. Its protein is CASSSRVNEQFF.

This chain connects TRBV7-6 to TRBJ2-1; TRBD2 is a possible D gene (6 bases). Germline V gives CDR1 SGHVS, CDR2 FNYEAQ. V gave up 2 bases and J gave up 8 bases, with 13 bases separating them. The CDR3 consists of 14 residues. The CDR3 spells CASSLKAPSDEQFF. CDR3 bases: TGTGCCAGCAGCTTAAAAGCGCCTAGCGATGAGCAGTTCTTC. Combining the CDR3 with reference TRBV7-6 and TRBJ2-1 gives the whole variable domain GAGVSQSPRYKVTKRGQDVALRCDPISGHVSLYWYRQALGQGPEFLTYFNYEAQQDKSGLPNDRFSAERPEGSISTLTIQRTEQRDSAMYRCASSLKAPSDEQFFGPGTRLTVL.

The chain employs TRBV29-1 and TRBJ1-2; D uncertain. The CDR3 loop spans 14 amino acids. Germline-derived CDR1 and CDR2 are SQVTM and ANQGSEA. Trimming took off 8 bases at V and 4 bases at J, with 20 bases between the two ends. CDR3: CSTYPGEATYGYTF. CDR3 DNA sequence: TGCAGCACCTACCCCGGGGAGGCCACCTATGGCTACACCTTC.

The rearrangement uses TRBV29-1 and TRBJ1-2, with unresolved D. The CDR3 extends over 14 amino acids. The V end lost 0 bases, the J end lost 0 bases, and 8 bases lay between the germline ends. CDR1 and CDR2 (germline): SQVTM, ANQGSEA. The CDR3 nucleotides read TGCAGCGTTGAAGATCGAACCTCTAACTATGGCTACACCTTC. Translated: CSVEDRTSNYGYTF. Full variable domain (missing parts from reference TRBV29-1 and TRBJ1-2): SAVISQKPSRDICQRGTSLTIQCQVDSQVTMMFWYRQQPGQSLTLIATANQGSEATYESGFVIDKFPISRPNLTFSTLTVSNMSPEDSSIYLCSVEDRTSNYGYTFGSGTRLTVV.

The table lists this clone with a few counts. The chain uses TRBV5-8 and TRBJ1-3, with D perhaps matching TRBD1 (5 bases). The germline CDR1 and CDR2 sequences are SGHTS and YDEGEE. V gave up 10 bases and J gave up 7 bases, with 12 bases separating them. The CDR3 has 11 residues. This CDR3 is CALYEGNTIYF. The CDR3 DNA reads TGTGCCCTCTACGAGGGGAACACCATATATTTT.

The chain carries TRBV5-1 and TRBJ2-3; 10 bases align to TRBD1. Germline trimming cut 0 bases from V and 3 bases from J; bases unmatched to any gene: 1. This CDR3 is built from 15 residues. CDR1 and CDR2 from the germline V gene are SGHRS and YFSETQ. CDR3 amino acids: CASSLVGQGTDTQYF. The CDR3 DNA reads as TGCGCCAGCAGCTTGGTGGGACAGGGGACAGATACGCAGTATTTT.

The gene calls are TRBV27 and TRBJ1-1; no reliable D call. The V and J ends lost 1 base and 1 base respectively, with 4 bases between them. The CDR3 has 13 amino acids. CDR1 and CDR2 (germline): MNHEY, SMNVEV (reference sequence). CDR3 protein: CASSLLGNTEAFF. CDR3 nucleotides: TGTGCCAGCAGTTTATTGGGGAACACTGAAGCTTTCTTT.

This clone was recorded once. The chain is built from TRBV30 and TRBJ1-1; D may be TRBD1 (5 bases). Germline loops: CDR1 GTSNPN, CDR2 SVGIG (reference sequence). Deletions cut 3 bases from V and 5 bases from J, with 16 bases between. The CDR3 is made up of 14 amino acids. For the CDR3, the DNA is TGTGCCTGGAGGATGTTAGGGGCTCGGACTGAAGCTTTCTTT. Its protein is CAWRMLGARTEAFF. The whole variable domain, filled in from reference TRBV30 and TRBJ1-1, reads SQTIHQWPATLVQPVGSPLSLECTVEGTSNPNLYWYRQAAGRGLQLLFYSVGIGQISSEVPQNLSASRPQDRQFILSSKKLLLSDSGFYLCAWRMLGARTEAFFGQGTRLTVV.

This clone was counted between two and nine times. The chain combines TRBV25-1 with TRBJ1-6, with D unresolved. With 4 bases removed from V and 6 bases from J, the gap between germline ends came to 7 bases. Germline CDR1 is MGHDK and CDR2 is SYGVNS. This CDR3 comprises 13 residues. This CDR3 is CASSGAGNSPLHF. The CDR3 nucleotides read TGTGCCAGCAGTGGGGCAGGTAATTCACCCCTCCACTTT.

This sequence joins TRBV20-1 and TRBJ2-1; unclear D gene. V was clipped by 6 bases and J by 10 bases, with 10 bases between them. Germline CDR1 reads DFQATT; CDR2 reads SNEGSKA (reference sequence). This CDR3 is 10 amino acids long. For the CDR3, the DNA is TGCAGTGCCGCAAGAGAAGAGCAGTTCTTC. Amino acids: CSAAREEQFF.

The V call is TRBV11-1, the J call TRBJ1-6; 7 positions match TRBD1. Germline CDR1 and CDR2: SGHAT and FQDESV (reference sequence). This CDR3 has 13 amino acids. With V trimmed by 5 bases and J by 10 bases, 5 bases remained unmatched. The CDR3 region has the DNA TGTGCCAGCAGCATTACAGGGGTGTCACCCCTCCACTTT. This codes for CASSITGVSPLHF.

This clone has a single count. The genes are TRBV4-1 and TRBJ2-3, with TRBD2 identical over 14 bases. Looked up from germline, CDR1 is MGHRA and CDR2 is YSYEKL. This CDR3 comprises 19 residues. Losses at the gene ends were 0 bases for V and 4 bases for J; bases not matched to a gene: 9. The CDR3 region is CASSQDRYGGLAGADTQYF. CDR3 nucleotide sequence: TGCGCCAGCAGCCAAGACCGCTACGGGGGACTAGCGGGGGCAGATACGCAGTATTTT.

The chain is built from TRBV5-1 and TRBJ1-4; unclear D gene. This CDR3 is built from 14 residues. V lost 7 bases, J lost 2 bases, and 12 bases lay in between. Germline CDR1 and CDR2: SGHRS and YFSETQ. CDR3 nucleotides: TGCGCCAGCGGACCCCTGGGGACTAATGAAAAACTGTTTTTT. This codes for CASGPLGTNEKLFF.

This chain links TRBV4-1 with TRBJ1-1; no reliable D call. Germline values: CDR1 MGHRA, CDR2 YSYEKL. Trimming pared 3 bases from V and 7 bases from J, leaving 12 bases between. The CDR3 has 13 residues. CDR3 nucleotides: TGCGCCAGCAGCCACCAAGACCATATTGAAGCTTTCTTT. It codes for CASSHQDHIEAFF.

The rearrangement joins TRBV18 to TRBJ1-2; weak D call: TRBD1 (5 bases). The CDR3 loop spans 15 amino acids. Germline CDR1 reads KGHSH; CDR2 reads LQKENI. The ends were cut back, 4 bases at V and 0 bases at J, with 12 bases in the middle. The CDR3 is CASSRGAQANYGYTF. The CDR3, as DNA: TGTGCCAGCTCACGCGGGGCCCAAGCTAACTATGGCTACACCTTC.